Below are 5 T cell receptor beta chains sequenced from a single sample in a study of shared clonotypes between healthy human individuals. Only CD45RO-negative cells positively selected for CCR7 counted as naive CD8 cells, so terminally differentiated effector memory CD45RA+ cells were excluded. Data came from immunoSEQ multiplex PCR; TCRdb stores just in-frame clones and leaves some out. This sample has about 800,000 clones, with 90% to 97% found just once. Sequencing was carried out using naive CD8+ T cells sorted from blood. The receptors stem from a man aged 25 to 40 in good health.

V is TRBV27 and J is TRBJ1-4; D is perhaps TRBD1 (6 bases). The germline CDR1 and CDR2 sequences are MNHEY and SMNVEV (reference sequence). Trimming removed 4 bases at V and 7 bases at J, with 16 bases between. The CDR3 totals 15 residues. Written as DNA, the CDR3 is TGTGCCAGCAGTTGGGGGGCCCGGAGCGGTGAAAAACTGTTTTTT. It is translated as CASSWGARSGEKLFF.

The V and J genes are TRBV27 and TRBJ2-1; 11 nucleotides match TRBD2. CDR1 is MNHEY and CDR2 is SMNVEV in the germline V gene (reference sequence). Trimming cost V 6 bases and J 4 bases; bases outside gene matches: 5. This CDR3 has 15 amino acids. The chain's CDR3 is CASSHSGRGYNEQFF. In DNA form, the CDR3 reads TGTGCCAGCAGCCATAGCGGGAGGGGGTACAATGAGCAGTTCTTC.

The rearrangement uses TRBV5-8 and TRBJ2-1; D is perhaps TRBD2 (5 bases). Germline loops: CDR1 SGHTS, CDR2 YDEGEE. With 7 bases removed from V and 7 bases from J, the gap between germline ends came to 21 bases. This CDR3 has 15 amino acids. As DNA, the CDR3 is TGTGCCAGCGGAACCGGGATCCCCCAGACAAATGAGCAGTTCTTC. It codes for CASGTGIPQTNEQFF.

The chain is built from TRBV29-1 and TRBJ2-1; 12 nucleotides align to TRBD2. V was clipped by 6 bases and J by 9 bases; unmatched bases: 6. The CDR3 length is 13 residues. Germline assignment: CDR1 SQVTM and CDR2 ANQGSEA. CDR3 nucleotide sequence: TGCAGCGTCCGACTAGCGGGAGAGTCTGAGCAGTTCTTC. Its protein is CSVRLAGESEQFF.

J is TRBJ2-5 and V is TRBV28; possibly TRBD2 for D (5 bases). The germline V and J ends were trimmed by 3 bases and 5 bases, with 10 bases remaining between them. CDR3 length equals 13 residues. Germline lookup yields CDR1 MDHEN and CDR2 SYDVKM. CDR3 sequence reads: CASSFEGLETQYF. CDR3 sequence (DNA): TGTGCCAGCAGTTTTGAGGGATTGGAGACCCAGTACTTC.